A single sample is the source of the 20 T cell receptor beta chains below, sequenced in a study of blood T cell repertoires in COVID-19. Generated by immunoSEQ multiplex PCR, the TCRdb table keeps only in-frame clones and is missing some. The data contain about 55,000 clones, around 80% of them singletons. Sequenced input: peripheral blood. The receptors were sampled from a human donor in a cohort sampled during active or convalescent COVID-19.

V is TRBV30 and J is TRBJ2-7; 8 nucleotides agree with TRBD1. Germline lookup yields CDR1 GTSNPN and CDR2 SVGIG (reference sequence). With 2 bases clipped from V and 3 bases from J, the junction kept 3 bases outside the gene matches. CDR3 length: 13 amino acids. This chain's CDR3 is CAWSPDRGYEQYF. CDR3 DNA sequence: TGTGCCTGGAGTCCAGACAGGGGCTACGAGCAGTACTTC. The full variable domain, with the rest looked up from reference TRBV30 and TRBJ2-7, is SQTIHQWPATLVQPVGSPLSLECTVEGTSNPNLYWYRQAAGRGLQLLFYSVGIGQISSEVPQNLSASRPQDRQFILSSKKLLLSDSGFYLCAWSPDRGYEQYFGPGTRLTVT.

This clone has just a few counts. This sequence joins TRBV19 and TRBJ2-2, with a weak D call TRBD1 (5 bases). CDR1 and CDR2 from the germline V gene are LNHDA and SQIVND (reference sequence). Trimming took off 8 bases at V and 5 bases at J, with 18 bases between the two ends. The CDR3 runs to 15 residues. CDR3 amino acids: CASHGGQGRTGELFF. For the CDR3, the DNA is TGTGCCAGTCACGGTGGGCAGGGTCGAACCGGGGAGCTGTTTTTT.

This clone has only a few counts. The gene calls are TRBV20-1 and TRBJ1-3, with D possibly being TRBD1 (5 bases). Germline assignment: CDR1 DFQATT and CDR2 SNEGSKA (reference sequence). The CDR3 has 11 amino acids. The germline V and J ends were trimmed by 7 bases and 3 bases, with 7 bases remaining between them. The DNA of the CDR3 is TGCAGTGGACAGAATGGAAACACCATATATTTT. Protein sequence: CSGQNGNTIYF.

The gene calls are TRBV11-2 and TRBJ2-7; 7 nucleotides match TRBD1. The germline CDR1 and CDR2 sequences are SGHAT and FQNNGV. There are 14 residues in the CDR3. Trimming removed 5 bases from V and 6 bases from J; junction bases left unmatched: 10. This CDR3 reads CASSHRDRSIEQYF. CDR3 coding DNA: TGTGCCAGCAGCCACCGGGACAGATCGATCGAGCAGTACTTC. The full variable domain, its missing parts supplied by reference TRBV11-2 and TRBJ2-7, is EAGVAQSPRYKIIEKRQSVAFWCNPISGHATLYWYQQILGQGPKLLIQFQNNGVVDDSQLPKDRFSAERLKGVDSTLKIQPAKLEDSAVYLCASSHRDRSIEQYFGPGTRLTVT.

The rearrangement links TRBV6-5 to TRBJ2-7; 8 bases match TRBD1. Trimming removed 1 base from V and 6 bases from J; junction bases left unmatched: 5. Germline loops: CDR1 MNHEY, CDR2 SVGAGI. CDR3 size: 14 residues. CDR3 in DNA: TGTGCCAGCAGTTACTTAACAGGGGGACGCGAGCAGTACTTC. The encoded protein is CASSYLTGGREQYF.

The chain carries TRBV15 and TRBJ1-2; D remains ambiguous. Trimming took 8 bases from V and 2 from J, leaving 15 bases between them. There are 14 residues in the CDR3. Germline assignment: CDR1 LNHNV and CDR2 YYDKDF (reference sequence). CDR3 DNA: TGTGCCACCTCCAAAGCCAACAGAAACTATGGCTACACCTTC. As protein: CATSKANRNYGYTF.

The V and J genes are TRBV14 and TRBJ2-7; tentatively, D is TRBD1 (6 bases). Germline loops: CDR1 SGHDN, CDR2 FVKESK. Trimming left V 0 bases short and J 3 bases short, with 15 bases between. The CDR3 extends over 16 amino acids. The CDR3 reads CASSQDKLGHNYEQYF. CDR3 DNA sequence: TGTGCCAGCAGCCAAGATAAGTTGGGACACAACTACGAGCAGTACTTC.

J is TRBJ1-5 and V is TRBV5-5; 9 bases match TRBD1. The V segment lost 4 bases and the J segment 5 bases; nucleotides outside the gene matches: 7. Per the germline V gene, CDR1 is SGHKS and CDR2 is YYEKEE (reference sequence). The CDR3 covers 15 residues. DNA for the CDR3: TGTGCCAGCAGCGCAGGACAGGGGCTCTATCAGCCCCAGCATTTT. Translation gives CASSAGQGLYQPQHF.

This clone is medium-sized. In DNA, the CDR3 is TGTGCCAGTAGCTCGGACAGGGGGAGAAACATTCAGTACTTC. This gives the protein CASSSDRGRNIQYF. The chain recombines TRBV19 with TRBJ2-4; 10 bases are a match to TRBD1. Germline V CDR1 and CDR2: LNHDA, SQIVND (reference sequence). V gave up 6 bases and J gave up 6 bases; unmatched junction bases: 5. The CDR3 extends over 14 amino acids. Full variable domain (remainder filled in from reference TRBV19 and TRBJ2-4): DGGITQSPKYLFRKEGQNVTLSCEQNLNHDAMYWYRQDPGQGLRLIYYSQIVNDFQKGDIAEGYSVSREKKESFPLTVTSAQKNPTAFYLCASSSDRGRNIQYFGAGTRLSVL.

V usage is TRBV30 and J usage is TRBJ1-1; tentative D call: TRBD1 (5 bases). The CDR3 sequence is 11 residues long. Germline V gene sequence: CDR1 GTSNPN, CDR2 SVGIG (reference sequence). V gave up 3 bases and J gave up 7 bases, with 9 bases separating them. Here the CDR3 DNA reads TGTGCCTGGAGAAGGGGTCTTGAAGCTTTCTTT. Protein product: CAWRRGLEAFF. Together with reference TRBV30 and TRBJ1-1, the CDR3 gives the full variable domain: SQTIHQWPATLVQPVGSPLSLECTVEGTSNPNLYWYRQAAGRGLQLLFYSVGIGQISSEVPQNLSASRPQDRQFILSSKKLLLSDSGFYLCAWRRGLEAFFGQGTRLTVV.

The chain employs TRBV3-1 (or the pseudogene TRBV3-2) and TRBJ1-4; no clear D gene. The germline V gene encodes CDR1 LGHDT and CDR2 YNNKEL (reference sequence). The ends were cut back, 2 bases at V and 10 bases at J, with 14 bases in the middle. The CDR3 spans 14 residues. The CDR3 here is CASSQRESGRKLFF. CDR3 coding DNA: TGTGCCAGCAGCCAACGCGAGTCAGGTCGAAAACTGTTTTTT.

The genes are TRBV27 and TRBJ2-3, with unresolved D. CDR3 size: 16 residues. Germline CDR1 and CDR2: MNHEY and SMNVEV (reference sequence). Trimming left V 3 bases short and J 1 base short, with 14 bases between. The CDR3 DNA reads as TGTGCCAGCAGTTTTACAGTGCTTTCGGGCACAGATACGCAGTATTTT. This translates into CASSFTVLSGTDTQYF.

The chain combines TRBV19 with TRBJ2-2, with TRBD1 matching 11 bases. Germline loops: CDR1 LNHDA, CDR2 SQIVND (reference sequence). After removal of 9 bases from V and 4 bases from J, the junction contained 13 bases not matched to a gene. The CDR3 contains 17 residues. The CDR3 nucleotides are TGTGCCAGCCTGCCCGGGGGGACAGGGGGATCCACCGGGGAGCTGTTTTTT. Its translation: CASLPGGTGGSTGELFF.

The rearrangement joins TRBV5-4 to TRBJ2-5; 7 bases agree with TRBD2. This CDR3 contains 15 residues. Trimming cost V 2 bases and J 2 bases; bases outside gene matches: 6. The germline V gene encodes CDR1 SGHNT and CDR2 YYREEE (reference sequence). CDR3 sequence reads: CASSFRLGGQETQYF. For the CDR3, the DNA is TGTGCCAGCAGCTTCCGGCTGGGGGGGCAAGAGACCCAGTACTTC.

This chain connects TRBV7-2 to TRBJ2-3, with 13 bases matching TRBD2. V lost 5 bases, J lost 5 bases, and 7 bases stayed unmatched. This CDR3 has 16 amino acids. Looked up from germline, CDR1 is SGHTA and CDR2 is FQGNSA. The CDR3 coding sequence is TGTGCCAGCAGCCCAACTAGCGGGGGGGGGCGAGATACGCAGTATTTT. Its protein product is CASSPTSGGGRDTQYF.

The table lists this clone with a few counts. The rearrangement joins TRBV7-9 to TRBJ1-2; 10 nucleotides line up with TRBD1. In germline, CDR1 is SEHNR, CDR2 FQNEAQ (reference sequence). V dropped 5 bases and J dropped 3; count of bases not matched to a gene: 9. This CDR3 comprises 16 residues. Here the CDR3 DNA reads TGTGCCAGCAGCCCCCCTGGGACAGGGGTCTACTATGGCTACACCTTC. This translates into CASSPPGTGVYYGYTF.

The chain couples TRBV2 to TRBJ2-2; 8 bases match TRBD1. The V gene end was trimmed by 7 bases and the J gene end by 6 bases; junction bases not matched to a gene: 4. The CDR3 consists of 13 residues. Germline CDR1 is SNHLY and CDR2 is FYNNEI. The CDR3 nucleotides are TGTGCCAGCATCAGACAGGGGCCCGGGGAGCTGTTTTTT. Its protein is CASIRQGPGELFF.

There are a few counts of this clone. The chain joins TRBV7-3 to TRBJ2-7; 9 bases agree with TRBD1. After removal of 4 bases from V and 5 bases from J, the junction contained 6 bases not matched to a gene. Germline CDR1 and CDR2: SGHTA and FQGTGA. CDR3 length equals 14 residues. The CDR3 bases are TGTGCCAGCAGCTCCGGGACAGGGAGCCACGAGCAGTACTTC. Encoded protein: CASSSGTGSHEQYF.

This clone was detected once. The chain couples TRBV12-3 or TRBV12-4 to TRBJ1-1, with D maybe TRBD1 (6 bases). The V and J ends lost 7 bases and 3 bases respectively, with 12 bases between them. This CDR3 is built from 13 residues. CDR3 residues: CASKRQEHTEAFF. As DNA, the CDR3 is TGTGCCAGCAAAAGACAGGAGCACACTGAAGCTTTCTTT.

The rearrangement joins TRBV6-5 to TRBJ1-5, with D maybe TRBD1 (5 bases). The CDR3 consists of 13 residues. The germline V and J ends were trimmed by 7 bases and 5 bases, with 12 bases remaining between them. Germline V gene lookup returns CDR1 MNHEY and CDR2 SVGAGI. CDR3 sequence reads: CASNGGVYQPQHF. The CDR3, as DNA: TGTGCCAGCAACGGGGGTGTGTATCAGCCCCAGCATTTT.